This entry lists 32 T cell receptor beta chains sequenced from one sample in a study of T cell changes during pregnancy in multiple sclerosis. Produced via immunoSEQ multiplex PCR; TCRdb's table is partial and in-frame only. Of under 70,000 clones in the sample, around 90% were seen once. The sample in question was CD4+ T cells from peripheral blood mononuclear cells, obtained after pregnancy. These receptors all come from a female donor with multiple sclerosis, enrolled in a pregnancy study.

The chain joins TRBV6-6 to TRBJ2-7; D is possibly TRBD1 (6 bases). Trimming left V 6 bases short and J 4 bases short, with 10 bases between. The CDR3 is 12 residues long. Germline values: CDR1 MNHNY, CDR2 SVGAGI (reference sequence). The CDR3 DNA is TGTGCCAGCAGCAGGACAGTGTACGAGCAGTACTTC. The encoded protein is CASSRTVYEQYF.

This clone was recorded only once. The V gene is TRBV5-8, the J gene TRBJ1-2; 9 nucleotides match TRBD1. This CDR3 has 14 residues. Trimming removed 0 bases from V and 9 bases from J; junction bases left unmatched: 6. Germline V gene data show CDR1 as SGHTS and CDR2 as YDEGEE. The CDR3 spells CASSLVTGGASYTF. The CDR3 coding sequence is TGTGCCAGCAGCTTGGTCACAGGGGGCGCAAGCTACACCTTC. Using reference TRBV5-8 and TRBJ1-2 for the parts outside the CDR3, the full variable domain is EAGVTQSPTHLIKTRGQQATLRCSPISGHTSVYWYQQALGLGLQFLLWYDEGEERNRGNFPPRFSGRQFPNYSSELNVNALELEDSALYLCASSLVTGGASYTFGSGTRLTVV.

V and J are TRBV5-5 and TRBJ1-5; TRBD1 aligns across 9 bases. CDR3 length: 16 amino acids. Germline CDR1 and CDR2: SGHKS and YYEKEE (reference sequence). The ends lost 4 bases at V and 4 bases at J; junction bases unmatched: 9. CDR3 in amino acids: CASSLGTGIWNQPQHF. Written as DNA, the CDR3 is TGTGCCAGCAGCCTAGGGACAGGGATATGGAATCAGCCCCAGCATTTT.

The genes are TRBV27 and TRBJ2-7; 7 bases align to TRBD1. The CDR3 is 14 residues long. Germline loops: CDR1 MNHEY, CDR2 SMNVEV (reference sequence). Trimming took 3 bases from V and 5 from J; bases not matched to a gene: 7. CDR3 DNA sequence: TGTGCCAGCAGTTTGGGAGACAGGGTTCACGAGCAGTACTTC. Its protein product is CASSLGDRVHEQYF.

J is TRBJ1-2 and V is TRBV7-8; D perhaps matches TRBD1 (5 bases). Germline assignment: CDR1 SGHVS and CDR2 FQNEAQ. Trimming removed 1 base at V and 0 bases at J, with 9 bases between. This CDR3 comprises 15 residues. The chain's CDR3 is CASSLGAGPNYGYTF. The DNA for the CDR3 is TGTGCCAGCAGCTTAGGGGCAGGGCCTAACTATGGCTACACCTTC.

The CDR3 sequence: CASSLRKADGYTF. CDR3 bases: TGTGCCAGCAGCCTTCGGAAGGCGGATGGCTACACCTTC. V gene TRBV7-6 combines with J gene TRBJ1-2; D is ambiguous. In germline, CDR1 is SGHVS, CDR2 FNYEAQ. Deletions cut 5 bases from V and 6 bases from J, with 13 bases between. This CDR3 is built from 13 residues.

The chain links TRBV7-2 to TRBJ2-3; D gene ambiguous. The CDR3 totals 17 residues. Germline V CDR1 and CDR2: SGHTA, FQGNSA. V lost 0 bases, J lost 0 bases, and 13 bases lay in between. The CDR3 sequence: CASSLAPLPSSTDTQYF. The CDR3 coding sequence is TGTGCCAGCAGCTTAGCACCCCTACCCTCGAGCACAGATACGCAGTATTTT.

The chain joins TRBV6-1 to TRBJ2-4; perhaps TRBD2 as D (6 bases). V was cut by 3 bases and J by 9 bases, with 12 bases left in between. From germline, CDR1 is MNHNS and CDR2 SASEGT. This CDR3 spans 13 amino acids. The CDR3 bases are TGTGCCAGCAGTGAGGGGGGTCGGGGCATTCAGTACTTC. Its protein is CASSEGGRGIQYF.

The J gene is TRBJ2-2, the V gene TRBV18; TRBD2 aligns across 7 bases. With V trimmed by 1 base and J by 5 bases, 7 bases remained unmatched. CDR1 is KGHSH and CDR2 is LQKENI in the germline V gene. CDR3 size: 16 residues. This CDR3 reads CASSPRGSGSTGELFF. In nucleotides, the CDR3 is TGTGCCAGCTCACCACGGGGTAGCGGGTCGACCGGGGAGCTGTTTTTT.

V is TRBV29-1 and J is TRBJ2-1, with 9 bases fitting TRBD1. V lost 4 bases to trimming and J lost 15 bases; unmatched junction nucleotides: 10. The CDR3 totals 12 residues. Germline lookup yields CDR1 SQVTM and CDR2 ANQGSEA. CDR3 sequence: CSVGLTGGDRFF. In DNA form, the CDR3 reads TGCAGCGTTGGACTCACAGGGGGCGATCGGTTCTTC.

The V gene is TRBV19, the J gene TRBJ2-2; a weak D match, TRBD1 (6 bases). The CDR3 totals 14 residues. V was trimmed by 9 bases and J by 4 bases, leaving 15 bases between them. Germline V CDR1 and CDR2: LNHDA, SQIVND (reference sequence). The DNA for the CDR3 is TGTGCCAGCCGAGGGTTGGGGGCCACCGGGGAGCTGTTTTTT. It is translated as CASRGLGATGELFF. The full variable domain, its missing parts supplied by reference TRBV19 and TRBJ2-2, is DGGITQSPKYLFRKEGQNVTLSCEQNLNHDAMYWYRQDPGQGLRLIYYSQIVNDFQKGDIAEGYSVSREKKESFPLTVTSAQKNPTAFYLCASRGLGATGELFFGEGSRLTVL.

The V gene is TRBV19, the J gene TRBJ1-5; TRBD1 aligns across 10 bases. Germline V gene sequence: CDR1 LNHDA, CDR2 SQIVND (reference sequence). The CDR3 totals 15 residues. The V gene end was trimmed by 1 base and the J gene end by 4 bases; junction bases not matched to a gene: 1. CDR3 nucleotide sequence: TGTGCCAGTAGTATAGGGGACAGGGGAAATCAGCCCCAGCATTTT. Amino acids: CASSIGDRGNQPQHF.

The CDR3 nucleotides are TGTGCCAGTAGTAATTTTCGAGGAATTAGCAATCAGCCCCAGCATTTT. Translating gives CASSNFRGISNQPQHF. The chain uses TRBV19 and TRBJ1-5; D is uncertain. The CDR3 has 16 residues. With 4 bases removed from V and 0 bases from J, the gap between germline ends came to 13 bases. Germline CDR1 is LNHDA and CDR2 is SQIVND (reference sequence).

This chain connects TRBV29-1 to TRBJ1-1; D gene ambiguous. The CDR3 sequence is 15 residues long. CDR1 SQVTM and CDR2 ANQGSEA come from the germline V gene. Trimming took 2 bases from V and 5 from J, leaving 18 bases between them. The CDR3 DNA reads as TGCAGCGTTGAATCATTCTCGAGGGTAGGTACTGAAGCTTTCTTT. Protein: CSVESFSRVGTEAFF.

This clone was detected only once. Here the CDR3 reads CASSGSTPGTGFKGQFF. Written as DNA, the CDR3 is TGTGCCAGCAGTGGGTCGACCCCCGGGACTGGGTTCAAGGGGCAGTTCTTC. This sequence joins TRBV2 and TRBJ2-1; possible D gene TRBD2, 6 bases. V lost 4 bases to trimming and J lost 12 bases, with 28 bases between them. This CDR3 comprises 17 residues. The V gene's germline CDR1 is SNHLY and CDR2 FYNNEI. Drawing the rest from reference TRBV2 and TRBJ2-1, the complete variable domain is EPEVTQTPSHQVTQMGQEVILRCVPISNHLYFYWYRQILGQKVEFLVSFYNNEISEKSEIFDDQFSVERPDGSNFTLKIRSTKLEDSAMYFCASSGSTPGTGFKGQFFGPGTRLTVL.

This sequence joins TRBV27 and TRBJ1-2; D might be TRBD1 (6 bases). Deletions cut 3 bases from V and 6 bases from J, with 17 bases between. Germline V CDR1 and CDR2: MNHEY, SMNVEV (reference sequence). CDR3 length: 15 amino acids. The CDR3 region has the DNA TGTGCCAGCAGTTTCAGCAGGGGCCCTACGGATGGCTACACCTTC. This translates into CASSFSRGPTDGYTF.

V usage is TRBV5-6 and J usage is TRBJ2-3; tentative D call: TRBD2 (6 bases). The germline V gene encodes CDR1 SGHDT and CDR2 YYEEEE. V lost 4 bases to trimming and J lost 7 bases, with 10 bases between them. The CDR3 loop spans 12 amino acids. CDR3 sequence reads: CASSRGLYTQYF. The CDR3 DNA is TGTGCCAGCAGCCGGGGACTCTATACGCAGTATTTT.

This chain links TRBV6-5 with TRBJ2-7; D may be TRBD2 (5 bases). V was pared by 0 bases and J by 5 bases, with 8 bases between. Germline CDR1 MNHEY, CDR2 SVGAGI. The CDR3 is 13 amino acids. The CDR3 coding sequence is TGTGCCAGCAGTTACTCACTAGTCCACGAGCAGTACTTC. It specifies CASSYSLVHEQYF.

V and J are TRBV2 and TRBJ1-5; D is possibly TRBD1 (6 bases). The CDR3 spans 15 residues. V lost 6 bases and J 2 bases, leaving 14 bases between the germline ends. Germline CDR1 and CDR2: SNHLY and FYNNEI. CDR3 protein: CASSPDSPGNQPQHF. The CDR3 coding sequence is TGTGCCAGCAGCCCGGACAGTCCGGGCAATCAGCCCCAGCATTTT. Full variable domain (missing parts from reference TRBV2 and TRBJ1-5): EPEVTQTPSHQVTQMGQEVILRCVPISNHLYFYWYRQILGQKVEFLVSFYNNEISEKSEIFDDQFSVERPDGSNFTLKIRSTKLEDSAMYFCASSPDSPGNQPQHFGDGTRLSIL.

V usage is TRBV25-1 and J usage is TRBJ2-3; D is ambiguous. The germline V and J ends were trimmed by 5 bases and 1 base, with 16 bases remaining between them. Germline V gene sequence: CDR1 MGHDK, CDR2 SYGVNS. The CDR3 covers 16 residues. The CDR3 region is CASSPGQASGTDTQYF. The CDR3 DNA is TGTGCCAGCAGTCCCGGTCAGGCGAGTGGCACAGATACGCAGTATTTT. Full variable domain (outside the CDR3, taken from reference TRBV25-1 and TRBJ2-3): EADIYQTPRYLVIGTGKKITLECSQTMGHDKMYWYQQDPGMELHLIHYSYGVNSTEKGDLSSESTVSRIRTEHFPLTLESARPSHTSQYLCASSPGQASGTDTQYFGPGTRLTVL.

This rearrangement joins TRBV20-1 to TRBJ2-1, with D possibly TRBD2 on 5 matching bases. Germline V lookup: CDR1 DFQATT, CDR2 SNEGSKA (reference sequence). CDR3 size: 11 residues. Deletions cut 6 bases from V and 9 bases from J, with 12 bases between. DNA of the CDR3: TGCAGTGCCCGGGATATTTCTGAGCAGTTCTTC. Its protein product is CSARDISEQFF.

This rearrangement joins TRBV19 to TRBJ1-5, with D possibly matching TRBD1 (5 bases). In germline, CDR1 is LNHDA, CDR2 SQIVND (reference sequence). CDR3 size: 15 residues. V lost 3 bases and J 4 bases, leaving 13 bases between the germline ends. The CDR3 DNA reads as TGTGCCAGTAGTATGGTGGGGCTTCGGAATCAGCCCCAGCATTTT. This codes for CASSMVGLRNQPQHF.

The chain combines TRBV6-5 with TRBJ1-5; possible D gene TRBD1, 5 bases. This CDR3 contains 15 residues. V was cut by 2 bases and J by 3 bases, with 11 bases left in between. CDR1 is MNHEY, CDR2 SVGAGI, per germline. CDR3 in amino acids: CASSYRGGFNQPQHF. The CDR3, as DNA: TGTGCCAGCAGTTACAGGGGAGGTTTCAATCAGCCCCAGCATTTT.

The chain has TRBV2 and TRBJ2-1; TRBD2 is a possible D gene (6 bases). The V gene lost 4 bases and the J gene lost 3 bases, with 10 bases spanning the gap. Per germline, CDR1 SNHLY and CDR2 FYNNEI. The length of the CDR3 is 14 residues. The CDR3 sequence: CASSGGLSYNEQFF. DNA for the CDR3: TGTGCCAGCAGTGGAGGACTAAGCTACAATGAGCAGTTCTTC.

This clone was observed a single time. The chain recombines TRBV2 with TRBJ2-2, with 7 bases matching TRBD1. Germline CDR1 SNHLY, CDR2 FYNNEI. The CDR3 sequence is 15 residues long. V was pared by 6 bases and J by 3 bases, with 7 bases of the junction left unmatched. The chain's CDR3 is CASRRDRIYTGELFF. In DNA, the CDR3 is TGTGCCAGCAGGAGGGACAGAATTTACACCGGGGAGCTGTTTTTT. The entire variable domain, with the rest obtained from reference TRBV2 and TRBJ2-2, is as follows: EPEVTQTPSHQVTQMGQEVILRCVPISNHLYFYWYRQILGQKVEFLVSFYNNEISEKSEIFDDQFSVERPDGSNFTLKIRSTKLEDSAMYFCASRRDRIYTGELFFGEGSRLTVL.

This chain joins TRBV2 and TRBJ1-6; tentatively, D is TRBD1 (5 bases). Germline V lookup: CDR1 SNHLY, CDR2 FYNNEI. Trimming left V 2 bases short and J 11 bases short, with 13 bases between. The length of the CDR3 is 14 residues. CDR3: CASSEQGWSTPLHF. The CDR3 DNA sequence: TGTGCCAGCAGTGAACAGGGTTGGTCGACACCCCTCCACTTT.

The J gene is TRBJ1-2, the V gene TRBV4-2, with D possibly being TRBD1 (5 bases). Germline V lookup: CDR1 LGHNA, CDR2 YNFKEQ. The CDR3 is made up of 15 amino acids. V was pared by 0 bases and J by 0 bases, with 8 bases between. This CDR3 is CASSQDGAANYGYTF. In nucleotides, the CDR3 is TGTGCCAGCAGCCAAGATGGGGCAGCTAACTATGGCTACACCTTC.

The chain links TRBV6-1 to TRBJ1-1; D is possibly TRBD1 (6 bases). The length of the CDR3 is 13 residues. Deletions cut 2 bases from V and 10 bases from J, with 14 bases between. Per germline, CDR1 MNHNS and CDR2 SASEGT. The CDR3 is CASSEPEQGSAFF. For the CDR3, the DNA is TGTGCCAGCAGTGAACCGGAACAGGGATCAGCTTTCTTT.

V is TRBV6-1 and J is TRBJ1-5; 7 positions agree with TRBD1. Trimming at V came to 6 bases and at J to 7 bases, leaving 6 bases not matched to a gene. The CDR3 loop spans 13 amino acids. Germline assignment: CDR1 MNHNS and CDR2 SASEGT. The CDR3 is CASSNRGRQPQHF. In nucleotides, the CDR3 is TGTGCCAGCAGCAACAGGGGCAGGCAGCCCCAGCATTTT.

The gene calls are TRBV5-1 and TRBJ2-5; 8 nucleotides line up with TRBD1. Germline V CDR1 and CDR2: SGHRS, YFSETQ. The CDR3 loop spans 14 amino acids. V gave up 4 bases and J gave up 3 bases; unmatched junction bases: 5. CDR3 region: CASSRTGGEETQYF. CDR3 nucleotides: TGCGCCAGCAGCCGTACAGGGGGTGAAGAGACCCAGTACTTC.

The CDR3 region is CASSLENRGPSAYEQYF. CDR3 DNA: TGTGCCAGCAGCTTAGAGAACAGGGGGCCATCCGCCTACGAGCAGTACTTC. The chain uses TRBV7-9 and TRBJ2-7, with 9 positions matching TRBD1. The V segment lost 1 base and the J segment 2 bases; nucleotides outside the gene matches: 9. CDR1 and CDR2 from the germline V gene are SEHNR and FQNEAQ (reference sequence). There are 17 residues in the CDR3.

The V call is TRBV5-8, the J call TRBJ2-1, with 7 positions matching TRBD1. Germline-derived CDR1 and CDR2 are SGHTS and YDEGEE. V shed 0 bases and J 2 bases; nucleotides not matched to a gene: 2. The CDR3 consists of 15 residues. CDR3 DNA: TGTGCCAGCAGCTTGGGACAGGGACCCTACAATGAGCAGTTCTTC. This gives the protein CASSLGQGPYNEQFF.